This record looks at one TCR beta chain sequence and its context. Its specificity is not known. The data were taken from a study of cytomegalovirus exposure and HLA in healthy donors. Overall study: The same platform was used for the roughly 120 validation repertoires as for the roughly 660 first-cohort repertoires, as reported in a later analysis. Findings of the study overall: Whilst most TCR sequences proved rare, a subset of public TCRs occurred across many donors. There were 150 or so TCR beta chains listed as cytomegalovirus-associated.

Libraries were prepared by immunoSEQ multiplex PCR; TCRdb keeps only in-frame clonotypes and omits some of them. The sample shows around 200,000 clones, 65% to 85% of them seen only once. This TCR was recovered from a woman between 18 and 29 years old in good health and CMV-seropositive. The sample taken for sequencing was PBMCs.

CDR3 loop: CASSPTPGQGYEQYF. The DNA of the CDR3 is TGTGCCAGCAGCCCCACTCCGGGACAGGGTTACGAGCAGTACTTC. The chain couples TRBV4-2 to TRBJ2-7; 9 bases map to TRBD1. V was clipped by 4 bases and J by 4 bases; unmatched bases: 8. The V gene's germline CDR1 is LGHNA and CDR2 YNFKEQ. The CDR3 extends over 15 amino acids.